The 26 T cell receptor beta chains below all came from one sample that was sequenced in a study of T cell responses to AZD1222 COVID-19 vaccine (dated by TCRdb to the early 2020s). Library preparation used the immunoSEQ multiplex PCR assay. TCRdb carries this immuneACCESS record with in-frame sequences only. Its versions omit some clonotypes, under half of them owing to an unresolved V gene in the studies checked, with the rest unexplained. Within this sample are around 100,000 clones, with around 88% of them counted one time only. Approximately 7% of the sample rests with the top ten. This specimen's time point label, per the study, means: baseline before first vaccination. The starting material was peripheral blood, obtained on day 0 of AZD1222 vaccination. These receptors were obtained from an adult in good health.

The chain links TRBV11-2 to TRBJ2-5, with 7 bases aligning to TRBD2. V gave up 2 bases and J gave up 1 base; unmatched junction bases: 4. The CDR3 runs 15 residues. Germline V gene sequence: CDR1 SGHAT, CDR2 FQNNGV. The CDR3 region has the DNA TGTGCCAGCAGCTTACGGGCTAGCGGCCAAGAGACCCAGTACTTC. Its protein product is CASSLRASGQETQYF.

The chain recombines TRBV10-3 with TRBJ1-5; no clear D gene. The V and J ends lost 2 bases and 5 bases respectively, with 10 bases between them. CDR1 and CDR2 from the germline V gene are ENHRY and SYGVKD. CDR3 size: 14 residues. DNA of the CDR3: TGTGCCATCAGTGAGGGGAAGGGCGATCAGCCCCAGCATTTT. Protein product: CAISEGKGDQPQHF.

The genes are TRBV12-3 or TRBV12-4 and TRBJ1-1; D not resolved. V gave up 6 bases and J gave up 2 bases, with 10 bases separating them. The CDR3 covers 13 residues. CDR3 sequence: CASREQTNTEAFF. The CDR3 nucleotides are TGTGCCAGCAGAGAACAGACCAACACTGAAGCTTTCTTT.

This chain links TRBV29-1 with TRBJ2-3, with TRBD1 matching 10 bases. V gave up 3 bases and J gave up 6 bases; unmatched junction bases: 9. Germline CDR1 reads SQVTM; CDR2 reads ANQGSEA. CDR3 length equals 15 residues. This CDR3 is CSVDGDRGRVDTQYF. In DNA, the CDR3 is TGCAGCGTTGACGGGGACAGGGGAAGGGTTGATACGCAGTATTTT.

J is TRBJ2-3 and V is TRBV7-9, with D possibly being TRBD2 (5 bases). This CDR3 has 15 residues. The germline V gene encodes CDR1 SEHNR and CDR2 FQNEAQ (reference sequence). V lost 2 bases, J lost 5 bases, and 14 bases lay in between. The CDR3 loop is CASSLFDTGGDTQYF. In DNA form, the CDR3 reads TGTGCCAGCAGCTTATTCGATACCGGAGGAGATACGCAGTATTTT.

The rearrangement links TRBV20-1 to TRBJ1-1, with D hard to call. There are 10 residues in the CDR3. Germline V gene lookup returns CDR1 DFQATT and CDR2 SNEGSKA (reference sequence). The V end was cut by 3 bases, the J end by 10 bases, with 9 bases between. The CDR3 region has the DNA TGCAGTGCTAGTGGATCGGGAGCTTTCTTT. This gives the protein CSASGSGAFF.

V is TRBV5-1 and J is TRBJ1-1; D is possibly TRBD1 (6 bases). V lost 4 bases to trimming and J lost 0 bases, with 10 bases between them. The CDR3 sequence is 14 residues long. Looked up from germline, CDR1 is SGHRS and CDR2 is YFSETQ. CDR3 in amino acids: CASSGDTMNTEAFF. The CDR3 DNA reads as TGCGCCAGCAGCGGGGACACGATGAACACTGAAGCTTTCTTT.

The chain is built from TRBV6-2 or TRBV6-3 and TRBJ1-2; D call uncertain. Germline CDR1 and CDR2: MNHEY and SVGEGT. V dropped 0 bases and J dropped 5 bases, with 7 bases sitting between them. This CDR3 is 13 amino acids long. In DNA, the CDR3 is TGTGCCAGCAGTTACTCCCGGAGTTATGGCTACACCTTC. Its translation is CASSYSRSYGYTF.

In this sample, this clone turned up a few times. This chain links TRBV11-2 with TRBJ1-6, with D unresolved. This CDR3 comprises 17 residues. V was clipped by 0 bases and J by 1 base, with 10 bases between them. Germline CDR1 reads SGHAT; CDR2 reads FQNNGV. CDR3 DNA: TGTGCCAGCAGCTTAGATCGGGTACCTTCCTATAATTCACCCCTCCACTTT. It encodes CASSLDRVPSYNSPLHF.

The chain uses TRBV11-3 and TRBJ2-1; D is perhaps TRBD2 (5 bases). This CDR3 has 13 residues. Germline loops: CDR1 SGHNT, CDR2 YENEEA. Trimming stripped 1 base from V and 8 bases from J, with 9 bases between. CDR3 nucleotide sequence: TGTGCCAGCAGCTTAGCCTACGGGGATGAGCAGTTCTTC. Protein: CASSLAYGDEQFF. The full variable domain, with the rest looked up from reference TRBV11-3 and TRBJ2-1, is EAGVVQSPRYKIIEKKQPVAFWCNPISGHNTLYWYLQNLGQGPELLIRYENEEAVDDSQLPKDRFSAERLKGVDSTLKIQPAELGDSAVYLCASSLAYGDEQFFGPGTRLTVL.

The J gene is TRBJ1-2, the V gene TRBV28; 7 bases fit TRBD1. This CDR3 has 14 residues. The germline gives CDR1 MDHEN, CDR2 SYDVKM. Germline trimming cut 4 bases from V and 4 bases from J; bases unmatched to any gene: 6. In nucleotides, the CDR3 is TGTGCCAGCAGTTCCCCCGACAGGGCCTATGGCTACACCTTC. Protein sequence: CASSSPDRAYGYTF.

The chain employs TRBV20-1 and TRBJ1-2; possible D gene TRBD1, 6 bases. The germline gives CDR1 DFQATT, CDR2 SNEGSKA (reference sequence). This CDR3 is built from 11 residues. The CDR3 nucleotides are TGCAGCCCAAGGGGCAGGGGTGGCTACACCTTC. This translates into CSPRGRGGYTF.

The chain uses TRBV7-9 and TRBJ1-1; D perhaps matches TRBD1 (6 bases). Germline V lookup: CDR1 SEHNR, CDR2 FQNEAQ (reference sequence). The V gene lost 8 bases and the J gene lost 11 bases, with 21 bases spanning the gap. The CDR3 contains 13 residues. This chain's CDR3 is CASSNGGHGTAFF. CDR3 in DNA: TGTGCCAGCTCCAACGGGGGGCACGGTACGGCTTTCTTT.

Note on this clone: Other DNA sequences in the same sample also yield this CDR3. The rearrangement uses TRBV4-3 and TRBJ1-4, with TRBD1 identical over 9 bases. Germline-derived CDR1 and CDR2 are LGHNA and YSLEER. V trimming: 4 bases; J trimming: 7 bases; junction bases outside the gene matches: 4. The CDR3 is made up of 14 amino acids. DNA of the CDR3: TGCGCCAGCAGCCCGGGACAGGGTTCTGAAAAACTGTTTTTT. Protein product: CASSPGQGSEKLFF.

The chain combines TRBV19 with TRBJ1-3; possibly TRBD1 for D (5 bases). The CDR3 sequence is 14 residues long. Germline loops: CDR1 LNHDA, CDR2 SQIVND (reference sequence). In DNA, the CDR3 is TGTGCTACAAGCAGGGCGAACTCTGGAAACACCATATATTTT. Its translation: CATSRANSGNTIYF.

J is TRBJ1-2 and V is TRBV25-1; D ambiguous. Per the germline V gene, CDR1 is MGHDK and CDR2 is SYGVNS. This CDR3 comprises 15 residues. The V and J ends lost 4 bases and 0 bases respectively, with 12 bases between them. The CDR3 spells CASSAMTPPNYGYTF. For the CDR3, the DNA is TGTGCCAGCAGTGCCATGACACCCCCTAACTATGGCTACACCTTC.

The chain links TRBV28 to TRBJ1-1; possibly TRBD1 for D (6 bases). Germline V CDR1 and CDR2: MDHEN, SYDVKM. Trimming stripped 0 bases from V and 1 base from J, with 9 bases between. The CDR3 sequence is 15 residues long. The CDR3 DNA follows: TGTGCCAGCAGTTTATGGGTGACAGGGAACACTGAAGCTTTCTTT. Its translation: CASSLWVTGNTEAFF. Drawing the rest from reference TRBV28 and TRBJ1-1, the complete variable domain is DVKVTQSSRYLVKRTGEKVFLECVQDMDHENMFWYRQDPGLGLRLIYFSYDVKMKEKGDIPEGYSVSREKKERFSLILESASTNQTSMYLCASSLWVTGNTEAFFGQGTRLTVV.

This chain uses TRBV7-9 with TRBJ1-2; perhaps TRBD1 as D (6 bases). CDR3 length: 13 amino acids. V lost 5 bases and J 7 bases, leaving 14 bases between the germline ends. CDR1 SEHNR and CDR2 FQNEAQ come from the germline V gene (reference sequence). CDR3 nucleotide sequence: TGTGCCAGCAGCCCCGGGACACTTTCTGGCTACACCTTC. Translating gives CASSPGTLSGYTF. The whole variable domain, remainder taken from reference TRBV7-9 and TRBJ1-2, is DTGVSQNPRHKITKRGQNVTFRCDPISEHNRLYWYRQTLGQGPEFLTYFQNEAQLEKSRLLSDRFSAERPKGSFSTLEIQRTEQGDSAMYLCASSPGTLSGYTFGSGTRLTVV.

On this clone: Different DNA sequences within this sample yield the same CDR3. J is TRBJ1-6 and V is TRBV6-1; D uncertain. This CDR3 is built from 15 residues. Looked up from germline, CDR1 is MNHNS and CDR2 is SASEGT. The germline V and J ends were trimmed by 3 bases and 0 bases, with 6 bases remaining between them. DNA of the CDR3: TGTGCCAGCAGTGAGGGGAGCTCCTATAATTCACCCCTCCACTTT. Translating gives CASSEGSSYNSPLHF.

J is TRBJ2-2 and V is TRBV18; 9 bases align to TRBD2. With 0 bases clipped from V and 6 bases from J, the junction kept 5 bases outside the gene matches. The CDR3 length is 16 residues. Germline CDR1 is KGHSH and CDR2 is LQKENI. The CDR3 DNA is TGTGCCAGCTCACCACCGGTTAGCGGGAGCCCCGGGGAGCTGTTTTTT. It codes for CASSPPVSGSPGELFF.

The genes are TRBV13 and TRBJ1-3; 12 bases line up with TRBD1. Germline values: CDR1 PRHDT, CDR2 FYEKMQ (reference sequence). The V gene end was trimmed by 4 bases and the J gene end by 8 bases; junction bases not matched to a gene: 6. The CDR3 is 15 residues long. CDR3 sequence (DNA): TGTGCCAGCAGCTCCCCGGGACAGGGGGCGGACACCATATATTTT. As protein: CASSSPGQGADTIYF.

The J gene is TRBJ2-3, the V gene TRBV6-5; D possibly corresponds to TRBD1 (6 bases). Trimming removed 11 bases from V and 5 bases from J, with 23 bases in between. CDR1 is MNHEY and CDR2 is SVGAGI in the germline V gene. The CDR3 loop spans 15 amino acids. CDR3 nucleotides: TGTGCCTCCGGGACACGGCGCTTCTCCGTAGATACGCAGTATTTT. Its protein is CASGTRRFSVDTQYF.

This chain joins TRBV24-1 and TRBJ1-4; D gene unclear. With 2 bases removed from V and 4 bases from J, the gap between germline ends came to 4 bases. Germline V CDR1 and CDR2: KGHDR, SFDVKD. CDR3 length: 13 residues. This CDR3 is CATSDSGNEKLFF. The CDR3 region has the DNA TGTGCCACCAGTGATTCTGGTAATGAAAAACTGTTTTTT.

The V and J genes are TRBV7-3 and TRBJ2-2; D remains unclear. The CDR3 length is 13 residues. V was cut by 1 base and J by 5 bases, with 5 bases left in between. Germline lookup yields CDR1 SGHTA and CDR2 FQGTGA. The CDR3 sequence: CASSLNRTGELFF. CDR3 bases: TGTGCCAGCAGCTTAAACAGAACCGGGGAGCTGTTTTTT.

The V call is TRBV30, the J call TRBJ1-2; 10 nucleotides agree with TRBD1. Germline trimming cut 3 bases from V and 2 bases from J; bases unmatched to any gene: 3. Germline V gene sequence: CDR1 GTSNPN, CDR2 SVGIG (reference sequence). The CDR3 totals 14 residues. The CDR3: CAWSRDRGNYGYTF. The CDR3 coding sequence is TGTGCCTGGAGCCGGGACAGGGGCAACTATGGCTACACCTTC.

The chain combines TRBV9 with TRBJ2-3; weak D call: TRBD2 (5 bases). There are 15 residues in the CDR3. Trimming cost V 2 bases and J 3 bases, with 13 bases left between them. The germline CDR1 and CDR2 sequences are SGDLS and YYNGEE. CDR3: CASSVGGFGTDTQYF. Here the CDR3 DNA reads TGTGCCAGCAGCGTCGGCGGGTTTGGGACAGATACGCAGTATTTT. Looking up the rest from reference TRBV9 and TRBJ2-3 gives the full variable domain: DSGVTQTPKHLITATGQRVTLRCSPRSGDLSVYWYQQSLDQGLQFLIQYYNGEERAKGNILERFSAQQFPDLHSELNLSSLELGDSALYFCASSVGGFGTDTQYFGPGTRLTVL.